This TCR beta chain was obtained from a study of cytomegalovirus exposure and HLA in healthy donors. The PCR employed 60 Vbeta primers together with 13 Jbeta primers. TCRdb keeps only in-frame clones here, not all; method: immunoSEQ multiplex PCR. The ten most abundant clones cover 1.3% of a sample with 150,000 to 200,000 clones. The V and J ends lost 6 bases and 8 bases respectively, with 10 bases between them. Germline V gene lookup returns CDR1 MNHEY and CDR2 SVGAGI. The CDR3 loop spans 11 amino acids. General study results and limits: A further, later analysis showed that HLA-associated TCR beta chains (compared with equally common others) were more clonally expanded.

Regarding this clone: Its antigen remains unknown.

The rearrangement links TRBV6-5 to TRBJ1-2; maybe TRBD1 (6 bases). This TCR came from a woman aged 55-75 years in good health and CMV-seronegative. Input material: PBMCs. The CDR3, as DNA: TGTGCCAGCAGGGCAGGGGAGGGCTACACCTTC. Its protein is CASRAGEGYTF.